This T cell receptor beta chain was obtained from a study of graft-versus-host responses after intestinal transplantation. For the study at large: Anti-thymocyte globulin induction, then tacrolimus and steroids for about three years, went to all recipients.

CDR1 and CDR2 (germline): MNHEY, SMNVEV (reference sequence). With 6 bases clipped from V and 5 bases from J, the junction kept 17 bases outside the gene matches. CDR3 length equals 17 residues. Worth noting for this clone: Its antigen is not known.

Whole-study results and caveats: Maximum circulating GvH clone levels tracked with early post-transplant HvG decreases. The recipient marrow held GvH clones, and some of them showed up first in ileum or blood. In patients with graft-donor T cell macrochimerism, allograft graft-versus-host to host-versus-graft clonal ratios were high.

Only in-frame clones appear in the TCRdb table, and some are missing; sequencing was by immunoSEQ multiplex PCR. The profile covers over 85,000 clones, with around 93% appearing a single time and about 0.54% taken by the ten largest. The input for sequencing was unstimulated CD8+ T cells sorted from spleen or lymph node cells, taken before intestinal transplant. The TCR comes from a human donor who received an intestinal transplant. This rearrangement joins TRBV27 to TRBJ2-5; 8 bases map to TRBD2. Here the CDR3 reads CASRRMGAGGSPETQYF. The DNA for the CDR3 is TGTGCCAGCAGGCGGATGGGGGCGGGAGGTTCCCCGGAGACCCAGTACTTC.